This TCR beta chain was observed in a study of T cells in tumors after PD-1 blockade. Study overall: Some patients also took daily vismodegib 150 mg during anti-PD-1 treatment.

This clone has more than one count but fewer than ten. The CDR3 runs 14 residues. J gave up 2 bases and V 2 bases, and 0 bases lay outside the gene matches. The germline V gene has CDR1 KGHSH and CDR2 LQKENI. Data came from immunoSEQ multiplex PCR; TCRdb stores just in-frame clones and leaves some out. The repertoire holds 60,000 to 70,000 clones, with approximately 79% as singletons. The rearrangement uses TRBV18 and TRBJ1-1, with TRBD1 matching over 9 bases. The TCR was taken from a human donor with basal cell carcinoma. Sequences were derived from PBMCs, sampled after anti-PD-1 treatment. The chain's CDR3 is CASSPTGGNTEAFF. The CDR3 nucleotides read TGTGCCAGCTCACCAACAGGGGGCAACACTGAAGCTTTCTTT.